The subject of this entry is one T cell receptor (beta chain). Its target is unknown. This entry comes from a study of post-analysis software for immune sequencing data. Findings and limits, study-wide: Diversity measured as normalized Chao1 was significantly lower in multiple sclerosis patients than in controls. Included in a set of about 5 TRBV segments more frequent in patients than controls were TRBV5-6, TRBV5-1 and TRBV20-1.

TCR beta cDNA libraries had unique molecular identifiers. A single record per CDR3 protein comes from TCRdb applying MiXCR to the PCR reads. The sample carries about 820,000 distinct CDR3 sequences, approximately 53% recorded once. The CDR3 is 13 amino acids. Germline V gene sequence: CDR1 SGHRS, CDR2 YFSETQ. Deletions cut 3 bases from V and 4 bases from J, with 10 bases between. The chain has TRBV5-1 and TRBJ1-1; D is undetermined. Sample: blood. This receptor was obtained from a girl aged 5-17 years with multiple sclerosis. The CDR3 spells CASSWTRTTEAFF. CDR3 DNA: TGCGCCAGCAGCTGGACTAGGACCACTGAAGCTTTCTTT.